These 27 T cell receptor beta chains were sequenced from one sample in a study of T-cell reconstitution after alpha-beta-depleted transplantation in children. Unique molecular identifiers tagged the TCRbeta library. From the PCR reads, TCRdb called clonotypes with MiXCR, one entry per CDR3 protein. The data hold 200,000 to 250,000 distinct CDR3 sequences, with around 9.9% observed a single time. Here the sequenced sample was PBMCs, taken before TCRalphabeta/CD19-depleted stem cell transplant. These receptors originate from a child in the first two years of life with acute myeloid leukemia, due to receive a stem cell transplant.

This clonotype showed up just a few times. This rearrangement joins TRBV7-3 to TRBJ2-1, with 7 bases that match TRBD1. CDR3 size: 18 residues. The ends lost 2 bases at V and 6 bases at J; junction bases unmatched: 16. Germline assignment: CDR1 SGHTA and CDR2 FQGTGA. CDR3 bases: TGTGCCAGCAGCTTACAACCCCCCGGGACAGCGACGATCAATGAGCAGTTCTTC. Translated: CASSLQPPGTATINEQFF.

This clonotype was found many times. The CDR3 protein is CASSPLDGPYEQYF. CDR3 DNA sequence: TGTGCCAGCAGCCCTTTAGACGGTCCCTACGAGCAGTACTTC. V and J are TRBV3-1 and TRBJ2-7; D is ambiguous. Germline CDR1 is LGHDT and CDR2 is YNNKEL (reference sequence). Trimming removed 4 bases at V and 2 bases at J, with 12 bases between. The CDR3 has 14 residues.

This clonotype was counted at least ten times. The V gene is TRBV6-1, the J gene TRBJ2-7; 10 positions match TRBD2. Looked up from germline, CDR1 is MNHNS and CDR2 is SASEGT. The CDR3 extends over 15 amino acids. Trimming cost V 6 bases and J 3 bases; bases outside gene matches: 8. CDR3 coding DNA: TGTGCCAGCAGGAGGTTCCTAGCGGGGGTCTACGAGCAGTACTTC. Translating gives CASRRFLAGVYEQYF.

This clonotype appeared many times. V usage is TRBV29-1 and J usage is TRBJ1-4; D unresolved. Germline loops: CDR1 SQVTM, CDR2 ANQGSEA. The CDR3 spans 15 residues. Trimming removed 6 bases from V and 0 bases from J, with 14 bases in between. CDR3 in amino acids: CSVGFDGTTNEKLFF. DNA of the CDR3: TGCAGCGTGGGGTTTGATGGGACAACTAATGAAAAACTGTTTTTT.

The J gene is TRBJ2-3, the V gene TRBV10-3, with 7 bases identical to TRBD2. The CDR3 is made up of 13 amino acids. Germline CDR1 and CDR2: ENHRY and SYGVKD. The ends lost 4 bases at V and 5 bases at J; junction bases unmatched: 3. CDR3 DNA: TGTGCCATCAGTGGTCCGGGGGGAGATACGCAGTATTTT. It is translated as CAISGPGGDTQYF.

This clonotype was observed at least ten times. V usage is TRBV7-9 and J usage is TRBJ2-3, with D maybe TRBD2 (5 bases). The length of the CDR3 is 13 residues. Trimming pared 5 bases from V and 6 bases from J, leaving 12 bases between. CDR1 is SEHNR and CDR2 is FQNEAQ in the germline V gene (reference sequence). The DNA for the CDR3 is TGTGCCAGCAGCCCACCTAGCATCGATACGCAGTATTTT. It yields the protein CASSPPSIDTQYF. The full variable domain, its missing parts supplied by reference TRBV7-9 and TRBJ2-3, is DTGVSQNPRHKITKRGQNVTFRCDPISEHNRLYWYRQTLGQGPEFLTYFQNEAQLEKSRLLSDRFSAERPKGSFSTLEIQRTEQGDSAMYLCASSPPSIDTQYFGPGTRLTVL.

This clonotype was recorded at least ten times. The rearrangement joins TRBV5-5 to TRBJ2-1; D gene unclear. From germline, CDR1 is SGHKS and CDR2 YYEKEE (reference sequence). The CDR3 contains 14 residues. Between the trimmed V and J ends, which lost 5 bases and 6 bases, there was a span of 15 bases. The CDR3 nucleotides are TGTGCCAGCAGACGGCCCCCTCCGGGCAATGAGCAGTTCTTC. Its protein is CASRRPPPGNEQFF.

The V and J genes are TRBV7-6 and TRBJ1-5; D perhaps matches TRBD1 (6 bases). In germline, CDR1 is SGHVS, CDR2 FNYEAQ. The length of the CDR3 is 17 residues. V lost 4 bases to trimming and J lost 0 bases, with 16 bases between them. CDR3 nucleotide sequence: TGTGCCAGCAGCTCGAAACCCGGGACACGTAGCAATCAGCCCCAGCATTTT. This codes for CASSSKPGTRSNQPQHF.

In its sample, this clonotype was seen many times. The J gene is TRBJ2-3, the V gene TRBV18; 9 bases agree with TRBD2. The germline V gene has CDR1 KGHSH and CDR2 LQKENI. CDR3 size: 15 residues. Losses at the gene ends were 3 bases for V and 11 bases for J; bases not matched to a gene: 12. In DNA, the CDR3 is TGTGCCAGCTCACCCCCCACGTTAAGCGGGGGGAGGCAGTATTTT. Protein: CASSPPTLSGGRQYF.

This clonotype was recorded at least ten times. The rearrangement links TRBV20-1 to TRBJ2-1; D gene ambiguous. The CDR3 extends over 11 amino acids. Trimming cost V 3 bases and J 8 bases, with 8 bases left between them. Germline V gives CDR1 DFQATT, CDR2 SNEGSKA (reference sequence). The CDR3 protein is CSASPRDEQFF. Written as DNA, the CDR3 is TGCAGTGCTAGCCCGAGAGATGAGCAGTTCTTC.

In its sample, this clonotype was seen many times. The chain uses TRBV20-1 and TRBJ2-7; 12 positions match TRBD2. The length of the CDR3 is 14 residues. Looked up from germline, CDR1 is DFQATT and CDR2 is SNEGSKA (reference sequence). Trimming cost V 6 bases and J 2 bases; bases outside gene matches: 5. In DNA, the CDR3 is TGCAGTGCGCCCCTAGCGGGAGGGACCTACGAGCAGTACTTC. Translation gives CSAPLAGGTYEQYF.

In this sample, this clonotype turned up many times. The chain carries TRBV7-9 and TRBJ2-5, with D possibly called TRBD1 or TRBD2 (5 bases each). Germline V CDR1 and CDR2: SEHNR, FQNEAQ (reference sequence). The CDR3 is 13 residues long. V was clipped by 3 bases and J by 5 bases, with 10 bases between them. The CDR3 region is CASSFRDGETQYF. The DNA of the CDR3 is TGTGCCAGCAGCTTCCGGGACGGTGAGACCCAGTACTTC.

This clonotype appeared many times. The genes are TRBV11-2 and TRBJ1-3; 9 nucleotides line up with TRBD1. Germline CDR1 is SGHAT and CDR2 is FQNNGV. After removal of 5 bases from V and 4 bases from J, the junction contained 6 bases not matched to a gene. The CDR3 has 15 amino acids. CDR3 sequence: CASSGRDRVGNTIYF. CDR3 coding DNA: TGTGCCAGCAGCGGACGGGACAGGGTAGGAAACACCATATATTTT.

CDR3 loop: CSAWLAGGYNEQFF. The CDR3 DNA is TGCAGTGCTTGGCTAGCGGGAGGATACAATGAGCAGTTCTTC. V gene TRBV20-1 combines with J gene TRBJ2-1, with 11 bases identical to TRBD2. The germline gives CDR1 DFQATT, CDR2 SNEGSKA (reference sequence). Unmatched junction bases numbered 4, after V lost 5 bases and J lost 4 bases. The CDR3 runs to 14 residues.

This clonotype occurred many times. This chain uses TRBV5-6 with TRBJ1-1; possible D gene TRBD1, 6 bases. The V gene's germline CDR1 is SGHDT and CDR2 YYEEEE. Between the trimmed V and J ends, which lost 2 bases and 4 bases, there was a span of 12 bases. CDR3 size: 14 residues. The CDR3 DNA reads TGTGCCAGCAGCTTAGGGGGGGGGTTCACTGAAGCTTTCTTT. Its protein product is CASSLGGGFTEAFF.

This clonotype occurred a few times. V usage is TRBV12-3 or TRBV12-4 and J usage is TRBJ2-5; possibly TRBD2 for D (6 bases). Deletions cut 5 bases from V and 5 bases from J, with 18 bases between. This CDR3 contains 15 residues. The CDR3 region has the DNA TGTGCCAGCAGTCCCCTTACCGGGGGTGGGGAGACCCAGTACTTC. As protein: CASSPLTGGGETQYF.

This clonotype was picked up many times. This chain uses TRBV6-1 with TRBJ1-4, with D possibly TRBD1 on 5 matching bases. The germline gives CDR1 MNHNS, CDR2 SASEGT. Trimming removed 2 bases from V and 2 bases from J, with 12 bases in between. The CDR3 consists of 16 residues. CDR3 coding DNA: TGTGCCAGCAGTGAATCCCCCTGGGACACTAATGAAAAACTGTTTTTT. As protein: CASSESPWDTNEKLFF.

In its sample, this clonotype was seen many times. The rearrangement links TRBV20-1 to TRBJ2-2; D is unclear. This CDR3 is built from 14 residues. CDR1 and CDR2 (germline): DFQATT, SNEGSKA (reference sequence). The V end lost 0 bases, the J end lost 6 bases, and 11 bases lay between the germline ends. CDR3 DNA: TGCAGTGCTAGAGATGCAGCGAGAGCCGGGGAGCTGTTTTTT. Protein sequence: CSARDAARAGELFF.

This clonotype turned up a few times. The chain links TRBV6-2 or TRBV6-3 to TRBJ2-7, with 9 nucleotides matching TRBD2. Germline CDR1 and CDR2: MNHEY and SVGEGT. The CDR3 runs 15 residues. J was trimmed by 2 bases and V by 0 bases; bases with no gene match: 2. The CDR3: CASSYSAGGPYEQYF. CDR3 DNA: TGTGCCAGCAGTTACTCTGCGGGAGGGCCCTACGAGCAGTACTTC.

This clonotype was observed at least ten times. The chain couples TRBV20-1 to TRBJ1-5; no clear D gene. The CDR3 is 13 amino acids. V was cut by 1 base and J by 6 bases, with 10 bases left in between. Germline V gives CDR1 DFQATT, CDR2 SNEGSKA (reference sequence). The CDR3 is CSARGLLSQPQHF. The CDR3, as DNA: TGCAGTGCTAGAGGACTCCTAAGTCAGCCCCAGCATTTT.

This clonotype was observed at least ten times. The J gene is TRBJ1-2, the V gene TRBV12-3 or TRBV12-4; D is undetermined. The germline V and J ends were trimmed by 5 bases and 6 bases, with 16 bases remaining between them. The CDR3 length is 14 residues. This CDR3 reads CASSLQGFGNGYTF. In DNA form, the CDR3 reads TGTGCCAGCAGTCTCCAAGGGTTTGGGAATGGCTACACCTTC.

This clonotype was seen repeatedly, ten times or more. The chain's CDR3 is CASSLAVRGKEQFF. The CDR3 coding sequence is TGCGCCAGCAGCTTGGCCGTTCGGGGGAAAGAGCAGTTCTTC. V gene TRBV5-1 combines with J gene TRBJ2-1; TRBD2 is a possible D gene (6 bases). Germline values: CDR1 SGHRS, CDR2 YFSETQ. V gave up 0 bases and J gave up 10 bases, with 14 bases separating them. The CDR3 totals 14 residues.

The V call is TRBV20-1, the J call TRBJ2-7, with D possibly matching TRBD2 (5 bases). This CDR3 contains 15 residues. V was cut by 4 bases and J by 5 bases, with 21 bases left in between. Germline V gene lookup returns CDR1 DFQATT and CDR2 SNEGSKA (reference sequence). CDR3 DNA sequence: TGCAGTGCTACATCACTAGTTGGTGATACCCACGAGCAGTACTTC. Protein: CSATSLVGDTHEQYF.

At least ten counts were recorded for this clonotype. The chain is built from TRBV7-2 and TRBJ2-2, with TRBD2 identical over 13 bases. The V segment lost 5 bases and the J segment 7 bases; nucleotides outside the gene matches: 13. The CDR3 is 18 residues long. Germline values: CDR1 SGHTA, CDR2 FQGNSA. CDR3 sequence reads: CASSASPGTSGMIGELFF. CDR3 nucleotide sequence: TGTGCCAGCAGCGCCTCCCCCGGGACTAGCGGGATGATCGGGGAGCTGTTTTTT.

This clonotype was detected many times. The chain is built from TRBV5-1 and TRBJ1-1; D is unresolved. Trimming cost V 6 bases and J 0 bases, with 12 bases left between them. The CDR3 is made up of 14 amino acids. Looked up from germline, CDR1 is SGHRS and CDR2 is YFSETQ. CDR3 in amino acids: CASMWAPVNTEAFF. The CDR3 DNA is TGCGCCAGCATGTGGGCCCCCGTGAACACTGAAGCTTTCTTT.

This clonotype was seen at least ten times. The rearrangement joins TRBV6-2 or TRBV6-3 to TRBJ2-2, with a weak D call TRBD1 (6 bases). The V and J ends lost 2 bases and 3 bases respectively, with 19 bases between them. CDR1 is MNHEY, CDR2 SVGEGT, per germline. CDR3 size: 18 residues. This chain's CDR3 is CASSYGFWDNRYTGELFF. The CDR3 DNA reads TGTGCCAGCAGTTACGGGTTTTGGGACAACCGTTACACCGGGGAGCTGTTTTTT.

This clonotype appeared many times. The J gene is TRBJ2-1, the V gene TRBV6-2 or TRBV6-3; perhaps TRBD2 as D (5 bases). Looked up from germline, CDR1 is MNHEY and CDR2 is SVGEGT. This CDR3 spans 18 amino acids. V was shortened by 2 bases and J by 0 bases, with 17 bases between the two germline ends. As DNA, the CDR3 is TGTGCCAGCAGTTACACTGTCGGGGTGGTTCCCTCCTACAATGAGCAGTTCTTC. Its protein product is CASSYTVGVVPSYNEQFF.